The table lists the clone carrying this T cell receptor (beta chain) with a count of one. The method was immunoSEQ multiplex PCR; TCRdb's version includes in-frame clones alone and lacks a portion of them. The table records fewer than 200,000 clones, just under 85% of them present only once. The record originates from a study of blood T cell repertoires in COVID-19. Study information: T cells, B-cell-depleted T cells, or PBMCs provided the cDNA or gDNA that served as material.

CDR3 length equals 16 residues. The V gene lost 3 bases and the J gene lost 4 bases, with 19 bases spanning the gap. Germline CDR1 and CDR2: LNHDA and SQIVND (reference sequence). J is TRBJ2-7 and V is TRBV19; maybe TRBD1 (6 bases). Sample: peripheral blood. The sequence was obtained from a man aged 35 to 55 who had recovered from COVID-19. The CDR3 is CASSIYPQEGGYEQYF. CDR3 nucleotide sequence: TGTGCCAGTAGTATTTACCCTCAGGAAGGGGGATACGAGCAGTACTTC.